These T cell receptor beta chains were read from a single sample in a study of cytomegalovirus exposure and HLA in healthy donors. TCRdb's table, derived via immunoSEQ multiplex PCR, lists solely in-frame clones and lacks some. The sample shows around 110,000 clones, less than 85% of them seen only once. The sequenced sample consisted of PBMCs. Receptors were obtained from a man aged 60 to 69 in good health and CMV-seronegative. Each CDR3 is given with its conserved first and last residue. A D gene is named only where the DNA matches it firmly. Only part of the rows carry a size: once, few, many, or a class if the clone is expanded.

j_call | d_call | v_call | clone_size | cdr3_aa | cdr3_nt
TRBJ2-7 | - | TRBV27 | - | CASSSLGGAYEQYF | TGTGCCAGCAGTTCCCTTGGAGGAGCCTACGAGCAGTACTTC
TRBJ1-6 | TRBD1 | TRBV4-3 | - | CASSLGQEYSPLHF | TGCGCCAGCAGCCTTGGACAGGAATATTCACCCCTCCACTTT
TRBJ1-2 | TRBD1 | TRBV7-2 | - | CASSGRTGDNYGYTF | TGTGCCAGCAGCGGACGGACAGGGGACAACTATGGCTACACCTTC
TRBJ2-7 | TRBD2 | TRBV4-3 | few | CASSQDSGDRSYEQYF | TGCGCCAGCAGCCAAGATAGCGGGGATCGCTCCTACGAGCAGTACTTC
TRBJ2-5 | - | TRBV5-4 | - | CASSFIDEGTQYF | TGTGCCAGCAGCTTTATAGACGAGGGGACCCAGTACTTC
TRBJ2-5 | - | TRBV19 | - | CASTPRGQETQYF | TGTGCCAGTACCCCCCGCGGGCAAGAGACCCAGTACTTC
TRBJ1-2 | - | TRBV7-8 | - | CASSPIRDSGYGYTF | TGTGCCAGCAGCCCCATCCGGGATTCTGGCTATGGCTACACCTTC
TRBJ2-7 | TRBD2 | TRBV5-1 | - | CASSSIGSGGDEQYF | TGCGCCAGCAGCTCCATAGGCAGCGGGGGCGACGAGCAGTACTTC
TRBJ1-2 | - | TRBV4-2 | - | CASSQRQNYGYTF | TGTGCCAGCAGTCAACGCCAGAACTATGGCTACACCTTC
TRBJ1-5 | - | TRBV7-2 | - | CASSLAGGVRNQPQHF | TGTGCCAGCAGCTTAGCCGGAGGGGTCCGGAATCAGCCCCAGCATTTT
TRBJ1-1 | - | TRBV5-4 | once | CASSLNLGINTEAFF | TGTGCCAGCAGCTTGAACCTCGGGATTAACACTGAAGCTTTCTTT
TRBJ2-3 | TRBD2 | TRBV7-9 | - | CASSLLAGLVNTQYF | TGTGCCAGCAGCCTATTAGCGGGCCTCGTGAATACGCAGTATTTT
TRBJ1-2 | TRBD1 | TRBV5-6 | - | CASSTGGGSYGYTF | TGTGCCAGCAGCACAGGGGGGGGAAGCTATGGCTACACCTTC
TRBJ1-2 | TRBD1 | TRBV18 | - | CASSLGTGDGYTF | TGTGCCAGCTCACTTGGGACAGGGGATGGCTACACCTTC
TRBJ2-5 | - | TRBV4-2 | - | CASSQEARQETQYF | TGTGCCAGCAGCCAAGAGGCGCGGCAAGAGACCCAGTACTTC
TRBJ1-5 | TRBD1 | TRBV6-5 | - | CASLDRGRDQPQHF | TGTGCCAGCCTGGACAGGGGGAGGGATCAGCCCCAGCATTTT
TRBJ1-3 | TRBD1 | TRBV7-8 | - | CASSSLGQGVGNTIYF | TGTGCCAGCAGCTCTTTGGGACAGGGGGTTGGAAACACCATATATTTT
TRBJ1-1 | - | TRBV10-3 | few | CAISYSPPRGTEAFF | TGTGCCATCAGCTATAGTCCCCCCCGGGGCACTGAAGCTTTCTTT
TRBJ2-2 | - | TRBV19 | - | CASSRSGELFF | TGTGCCAGTAGTCGTTCCGGGGAGCTGTTTTTT
TRBJ2-5 | TRBD1 | TRBV5-1 | - | CASSLDRGSQETQYF | TGCGCCAGCAGCCTGGACAGGGGGTCCCAAGAGACCCAGTACTTC
TRBJ1-1 | - | TRBV27 | - | CASSLRKNTEAFF | TGTGCCAGCAGTTTGCGAAAGAACACTGAAGCTTTCTTT
TRBJ2-5 | TRBD1 | TRBV5-6 | - | CASRSQGAFQETQYF | TGTGCCAGCAGGTCTCAGGGGGCCTTCCAAGAGACCCAGTACTTC
TRBJ1-5 | TRBD1 | TRBV19 | - | CASTRPGGGQPQHF | TGTGCCAGTACCCGGCCAGGGGGCGGTCAGCCCCAGCATTTT
TRBJ1-2 | - | TRBV5-1 | - | CASADFNYGYTF | TGCGCCAGCGCGGATTTTAACTATGGCTACACCTTC
TRBJ1-1 | - | TRBV10-3 | few | CATREGTQVPEAFF | TGTGCCACTAGGGAGGGGACACAGGTACCTGAAGCTTTCTTT
TRBJ1-1 | TRBD1 | TRBV7-2 | - | CASSLGRTGGFTEAFF | TGTGCCAGCAGCTTAGGGAGGACAGGGGGCTTCACTGAAGCTTTCTTT
TRBJ1-6 | TRBD1 | TRBV6-1 | - | CATKKQGWNSPLHF | TGTGCCACAAAAAAACAGGGGTGGAATTCACCCCTCCACTTT
TRBJ2-2 | - | TRBV19 | - | CASSIIFWTRSYEPNTGELFF | TGTGCCAGTAGTATTATATTCTGGACAAGGTCTTACGAACCGAACACCGGGGAGCTGTTTTTT
TRBJ2-2 | - | TRBV5-4 | - | CASSTTGGTGELFF | TGTGCCAGCAGCACGACAGGCGGCACCGGGGAGCTGTTTTTT
TRBJ1-2 | - | TRBV11-2 | - | CASSQGVNYGYTF | TGTGCCAGCAGCCAAGGGGTGAACTATGGCTACACCTTC
TRBJ2-2 | TRBD2 | TRBV7-9 | - | CASSLTSGGPAGELFF | TGTGCCAGCAGCTTAACTAGCGGGGGTCCCGCCGGGGAGCTGTTTTTT
TRBJ2-5 | - | TRBV29-1 | once | CSVQQGFGETQYF | TGCAGCGTACAACAGGGTTTCGGGGAGACCCAGTACTTC
TRBJ1-4 | - | TRBV10-3 | - | CASAGLAEEKLFF | TGTGCCAGCGCAGGGCTGGCAGAGGAAAAACTGTTTTTT
TRBJ2-1 | - | TRBV7-2 | - | CASSLYQEDEQFF | TGTGCCAGCAGCTTATACCAGGAGGATGAGCAGTTCTTC
TRBJ1-1 | - | TRBV4-2 | - | CASSHEEGTRAEAFF | TGTGCCAGCAGCCACGAGGAGGGAACAAGGGCTGAAGCTTTCTTT
TRBJ1-1 | TRBD1 | TRBV7-2 | - | CASSLSPTGVTEAFF | TGTGCCAGCAGCTTATCCCCGACAGGGGTCACTGAAGCTTTCTTT
TRBJ2-2 | - | TRBV9 | - | CASSVPSNTGELFF | TGTGCCAGCAGCGTTCCGAGTAACACCGGGGAGCTGTTTTTT
TRBJ2-1 | TRBD1 | TRBV19 | - | CASSTGQGGHEQFF | TGTGCCAGTAGTACGGGACAGGGGGGGCATGAGCAGTTCTTC
TRBJ2-1 | - | TRBV5-6 | - | CASSLRYNEQFF | TGTGCCAGCAGCTTGCGGTACAATGAGCAGTTCTTC
TRBJ1-1 | TRBD1 | TRBV5-6 | - | CASSWTGQGVYEAFF | TGTGCCAGCAGCTGGACGGGACAGGGGGTTTATGAAGCTTTCTTT
TRBJ2-1 | - | TRBV7-8 | few | CASSFLQGLEQFF | TGTGCCAGCAGCTTTTTACAGGGTCTTGAGCAGTTCTTC